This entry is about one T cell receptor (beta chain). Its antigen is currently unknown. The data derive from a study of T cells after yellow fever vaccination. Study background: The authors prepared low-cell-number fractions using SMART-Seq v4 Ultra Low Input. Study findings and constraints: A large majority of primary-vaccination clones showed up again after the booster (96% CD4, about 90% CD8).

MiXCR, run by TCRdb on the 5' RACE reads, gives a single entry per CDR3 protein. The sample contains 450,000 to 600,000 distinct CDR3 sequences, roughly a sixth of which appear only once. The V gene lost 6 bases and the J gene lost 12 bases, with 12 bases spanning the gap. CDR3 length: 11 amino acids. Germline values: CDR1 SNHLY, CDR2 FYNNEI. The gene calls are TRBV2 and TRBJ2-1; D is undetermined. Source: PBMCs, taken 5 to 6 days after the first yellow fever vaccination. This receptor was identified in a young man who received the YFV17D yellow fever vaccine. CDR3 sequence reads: CASRVQARQFF. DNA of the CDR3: TGTGCCAGCAGAGTCCAGGCTAGGCAGTTCTTC.